This T cell receptor (beta chain) is from a study of T-cell reconstitution after alpha-beta-depleted transplantation in children. Germline CDR1 SGDLS, CDR2 YYNGEE. The CDR3 contains 12 residues. Deletions cut 4 bases from V and 10 bases from J, with 12 bases between. Study observations and caveats: Roughly two months post-transplant, alpha-beta T cells reportedly originated from several hundred graft clones that had expanded.

It was with unique molecular identifiers that the TCRbeta library was prepared. TCRdb redid the calling of the PCR reads with MiXCR, one entry per CDR3 protein. The sample consists of nearly 350,000 distinct CDR3 sequences, about 16% of them appearing once. This clonotype has more than one count but fewer than ten. What it recognizes is unknown. This TCR derives from a male patient aged 2-15 years who had a stem cell transplant for acute lymphoblastic leukemia, so the T cells may come from the graft donor. Sequences were derived from PBMCs, mostly from graft donor cells, sampled 360 days after TCRalphabeta/CD19-depleted stem cell transplant. J is TRBJ2-1 and V is TRBV9, with a weak D call TRBD2 (6 bases). The CDR3 coding sequence is TGTGCCAGCAGCCCCCCGACTAGGGAGCAGTTCTTC. As protein: CASSPPTREQFF. Based on the CDR3 plus reference TRBV9 and TRBJ2-1, the full variable domain is DSGVTQTPKHLITATGQRVTLRCSPRSGDLSVYWYQQSLDQGLQFLIQYYNGEERAKGNILERFSAQQFPDLHSELNLSSLELGDSALYFCASSPPTREQFFGPGTRLTVL.